This T cell receptor beta chain was recovered during a study of low-dose radiotherapy and immunotherapy resistance in tumors. Study-wide background: Cohort 1 was treated with 0.5 Gy per fraction at 2-week intervals, amounting to 6.5 Gy overall. Ipilimumab 1 mg/kg every six weeks, together with nivolumab 240 mg every two weeks, was given intravenously to patients. The study gave Cohort 2 1 Gy per fraction every two weeks, totaling 13 Gy over 26 weeks.

The CDR3 consists of 14 residues. V lost 1 base and J 2 bases, leaving 8 bases between the germline ends. Per the germline V gene, CDR1 is LGHNA and CDR2 is YSLEER. Time point described: before trial treatment. All of the donors were given nivolumab, ipilimumab, aspirin, low-dose cyclophosphamide and low-dose radiotherapy as part of RACIN, a single-arm trial. Primers targeting TRAV and TRBV primed first-strand cDNA, covering alpha and beta chains. Amplification of TCRs used a constant-region primer and V-primer adapter for about 20 PCR cycles. TCRdb re-analysed the reads in MiXCR, keeping a single row per CDR3 protein. Among about 82,000 distinct CDR3 sequences listed, approximately 17% were seen once.

The material was PBMCs, obtained before treatment. The clonotype originates from a male donor with prostate cancer. This chain uses TRBV4-3 with TRBJ1-2, with D maybe TRBD1 (5 bases). CDR3 region: CASSQVTANYGYTF. The CDR3 coding sequence is TGCGCCAGCAGCCAAGTGACAGCAAACTATGGCTACACCTTC.